This T cell receptor beta chain was captured in a study of T cell changes during pregnancy in multiple sclerosis. A remark on this clone: One end of the junction does not line up with germline, which may come from a read error.

Germline V gene lookup returns CDR1 SEHNR and CDR2 FQNEAQ (reference sequence). The CDR3 extends over 16 amino acids. Clones were read by immunoSEQ multiplex PCR, and TCRdb kept only the in-frame ones, dropping some. The repertoire includes about 97,000 clones, more than 85% of them detected once, and about 2.9% sits in the top ten. The receptor comes from a female donor with multiple sclerosis, enrolled in a pregnancy study. The sequenced sample was peripheral blood, obtained in the second trimester of pregnancy. V usage is TRBV7-9 and J usage is TRBJ2-1, with a weak D call TRBD2 (5 bases). This chain's CDR3 is CASSLGLGVQDNEQFF. The CDR3 nucleotides are TGTGCCAGCAGTTTAGGGTTGGGAGTTCAGGACAATGAGCAGTTCTTC.